The 18 T cell receptor beta chains in this list originate from one sample, sequenced in a study of blood T cell repertoires in COVID-19. The repertoire was sequenced with immunoSEQ multiplex PCR; TCRdb's copy has only in-frame clones and lacks some. The table has around 60,000 clones, around 82% seen once. Input material: peripheral blood. These receptors came from a man in his sixties with COVID-19, enrolled during active disease.

The CDR3 region is CASSPRDRGDTEAFF. The CDR3 DNA reads TGTGCCAGCAGCCCCCGGGACAGGGGTGATACTGAAGCTTTCTTT. This chain joins TRBV9 and TRBJ1-1; 10 bases fit TRBD1. Looked up from germline, CDR1 is SGDLS and CDR2 is YYNGEE. The V gene end was trimmed by 4 bases and the J gene end by 5 bases; junction bases not matched to a gene: 8. This CDR3 is 15 amino acids long.

V gene TRBV11-3 combines with J gene TRBJ2-7; the match to TRBD1 covers 8 bases. V lost 4 bases to trimming and J lost 6 bases; unmatched junction nucleotides: 8. The CDR3 loop spans 14 amino acids. CDR1 is SGHNT, CDR2 YENEEA, per germline. The CDR3 DNA is TGTGCCAGCAGCTCGTCACAGGGGGATGGCGAGCAGTACTTC. This codes for CASSSSQGDGEQYF.

The chain uses TRBV9 and TRBJ2-1, with TRBD1 matching 8 bases. The V gene's germline CDR1 is SGDLS and CDR2 YYNGEE. The length of the CDR3 is 14 residues. J lost 6 bases, V lost 2 bases, and 4 bases had no gene match. Here the CDR3 reads CASSVRDRPNEQFF. CDR3 in DNA: TGTGCCAGCAGCGTCCGGGACAGGCCCAATGAGCAGTTCTTC.

V gene TRBV19 combines with J gene TRBJ1-6; D might be TRBD1 (5 bases). Germline CDR1 and CDR2: LNHDA and SQIVND (reference sequence). V lost 5 bases to trimming and J lost 0 bases, with 8 bases between them. The CDR3 spans 15 residues. The CDR3 nucleotides read TGTGCCAGTAGTTCCGACAGCTCCTATAATTCACCCCTCCACTTT. Amino acid sequence: CASSSDSSYNSPLHF.

The chain joins TRBV9 to TRBJ2-3; unclear D gene. The V end lost 0 bases, the J end lost 1 base, and 12 bases lay between the germline ends. Germline-derived CDR1 and CDR2 are SGDLS and YYNGEE. The CDR3 spans 16 residues. CDR3: CASSVVAGWGTDTQYF. The CDR3 region has the DNA TGTGCCAGCAGCGTAGTTGCCGGGTGGGGCACAGATACGCAGTATTTT.

This clone appeared once. The chain uses TRBV10-3 and TRBJ2-3, with 9 positions matching TRBD2. The trim removed 6 bases at V and 1 base at J, leaving 11 bases unmatched. This CDR3 contains 17 residues. Germline loops: CDR1 ENHRY, CDR2 SYGVKD. The CDR3 is CAISREASGVGTDTQYF. DNA of the CDR3: TGTGCCATCAGCCGTGAAGCTAGCGGGGTGGGCACAGATACGCAGTATTTT.

This clone was detected a few times. This chain links TRBV15 with TRBJ1-2, with unresolved D. In germline, CDR1 is LNHNV, CDR2 YYDKDF (reference sequence). V was clipped by 5 bases and J by 4 bases, with 14 bases between them. The CDR3 totals 14 residues. CDR3 sequence: CATSPRTTGYGYTF. The CDR3 DNA follows: TGTGCCACCAGCCCAAGAACGACTGGCTATGGCTACACCTTC. Variable domain in full (rest from reference TRBV15 and TRBJ1-2): DAMVIQNPRYQVTQFGKPVTLSCSQTLNHNVMYWYQQKSSQAPKLLFHYYDKDFNNEADTPDNFQSRRPNTSFCFLDIRSPGLGDTAMYLCATSPRTTGYGYTFGSGTRLTVV.

This chain connects TRBV10-1 to TRBJ1-5; possibly TRBD1 for D (5 bases). Germline V gives CDR1 WNHNN, CDR2 SYGVQD (reference sequence). The CDR3 consists of 17 residues. V shed 2 bases and J shed 3 bases, with 17 bases lying between them. DNA of the CDR3: TGCGCCAGCAGTGAGCAGGGCAGGGCACACTTCAATCAGCCCCAGCATTTT. Translating it yields CASSEQGRAHFNQPQHF.

The CDR3: CASSQQGAGGYTF. The CDR3, as DNA: TGTGCCAGCAGCCAACAGGGGGCGGGAGGCTACACCTTC. This chain joins TRBV28 and TRBJ1-2; 9 positions agree with TRBD1. The germline V gene encodes CDR1 MDHEN and CDR2 SYDVKM. This CDR3 is 13 amino acids long. Trimming cost V 6 bases and J 8 bases; bases outside gene matches: 7.

In its sample, this clone was seen once. The chain combines TRBV25-1 with TRBJ2-3; possibly TRBD1 for D (5 bases). The germline V and J ends were trimmed by 1 base and 0 bases, with 11 bases remaining between them. The CDR3 length is 16 residues. CDR1 is MGHDK and CDR2 is SYGVNS in the germline V gene. In DNA, the CDR3 is TGTGCCAGCAGTGAATGGAAAGGGGCTAGCACAGATACGCAGTATTTT. Translated, it gives CASSEWKGASTDTQYF.

This chain links TRBV9 with TRBJ2-1; a weak D match, TRBD1 (6 bases). This CDR3 contains 16 residues. The V and J ends lost 4 bases and 4 bases respectively, with 18 bases between them. Germline-derived CDR1 and CDR2 are SGDLS and YYNGEE. CDR3 residues: CASSPLQGGPYNEQFF. The CDR3 DNA follows: TGTGCCAGCAGCCCTTTGCAAGGGGGACCTTACAATGAGCAGTTCTTC.

The chain has TRBV30 and TRBJ2-1, with 13 positions matching TRBD2. Germline CDR1 GTSNPN, CDR2 SVGIG (reference sequence). CDR3 length equals 14 residues. The V segment lost 5 bases and the J segment 9 bases; nucleotides outside the gene matches: 7. The CDR3 protein is CAWSGLAGEVEQFF. CDR3 nucleotides: TGTGCCTGGTCCGGACTAGCGGGAGAGGTTGAGCAGTTCTTC. The full variable domain, with the rest looked up from reference TRBV30 and TRBJ2-1, is SQTIHQWPATLVQPVGSPLSLECTVEGTSNPNLYWYRQAAGRGLQLLFYSVGIGQISSEVPQNLSASRPQDRQFILSSKKLLLSDSGFYLCAWSGLAGEVEQFFGPGTRLTVL.

V is TRBV19 and J is TRBJ2-7, with 8 bases identical to TRBD1. The CDR3 consists of 14 residues. The junction had 8 bases not matched to a gene; V was cut back by 8 bases and J by 2 bases. CDR1 is LNHDA, CDR2 SQIVND, per germline (reference sequence). The CDR3 here is CASRKQGDPYEQYF. The CDR3 region has the DNA TGTGCCAGTCGCAAACAGGGGGATCCCTACGAGCAGTACTTC.

The V call is TRBV6-1, the J call TRBJ2-5, with TRBD2 matching over 7 bases. CDR1 and CDR2 from the germline V gene are MNHNS and SASEGT. V lost 1 base, J lost 4 bases, and 3 bases stayed unmatched. This CDR3 region has 14 residues. The CDR3 reads CASSEEVAGETQYF. In DNA, the CDR3 is TGTGCCAGCAGTGAAGAGGTAGCGGGAGAGACCCAGTACTTC.

The chain joins TRBV9 to TRBJ2-7; a possible D gene is TRBD1 (6 bases). V was shortened by 4 bases and J by 3 bases, with 17 bases between the two germline ends. CDR3 length: 15 residues. Germline V gene data show CDR1 as SGDLS and CDR2 as YYNGEE. The CDR3 reads CASSFRGDMGYEQYF. The CDR3 DNA follows: TGTGCCAGCAGCTTCCGTGGGGACATGGGCTACGAGCAGTACTTC.

The chain joins TRBV11-2 to TRBJ1-1; D is unclear. Germline loops: CDR1 SGHAT, CDR2 FQNNGV. The CDR3 length is 14 residues. The V end was cut by 5 bases, the J end by 6 bases, with 16 bases between. The CDR3 is CASSPPGREPEAFF. The CDR3, as DNA: TGTGCCAGCAGCCCCCCGGGTCGCGAACCTGAAGCTTTCTTT.

The chain is built from TRBV7-9 and TRBJ2-5; tentative D call: TRBD2 (5 bases). Between the trimmed V and J ends, which lost 2 bases and 3 bases, there was a span of 16 bases. Looked up from germline, CDR1 is SEHNR and CDR2 is FQNEAQ (reference sequence). The CDR3 is made up of 16 amino acids. The CDR3 region is CASSLWIGGGEETQYF. The CDR3 nucleotides are TGTGCCAGCAGCTTATGGATCGGCGGAGGTGAAGAGACCCAGTACTTC.

This sequence joins TRBV28 and TRBJ2-2; TRBD2 aligns across 7 bases. The CDR3 totals 15 residues. The germline V gene has CDR1 MDHEN and CDR2 SYDVKM. With V trimmed by 1 base and J by 7 bases, 6 bases remained unmatched. The CDR3 bases are TGTGCCAGCAGTTTATTCCGGGGAGGGGTCGGGGAGCTGTTTTTT. Translation: CASSLFRGGVGELFF.